This T cell receptor beta chain came from a study of OX40 agonist ivuxolimab in advanced cancers. Study-wide context: Ivuxolimab was an agonistic, fully human IgG2 monoclonal antibody directed against OX40 (CD134), a costimulatory receptor. Intravenous ivuxolimab was administered to patients every 2 weeks at six dose levels: 0.01, 0.1, 0.3, 1.5, 3 and 10 mg/kg. Partial responses occurred in three dose-escalation patients, of whom one had hepatocellular carcinoma and two had cutaneous melanoma. In the dose-escalation cohort, approximately 82% of patients were male, and the mean age was roughly 56 years with a range of about 20 to 80. Peripheral TCRbeta sequencing was intended to test whether TCR sequence diversity was altered and clonal T-cell expansion was caused by ivuxolimab. Of the approximately 50 dose-escalation patients, hepatocellular carcinoma was present in about 20, melanoma in approximately 15, renal cell carcinoma in 9 and head and neck cancer in 9. Prior anti-PD-1, anti-PD-L1 or anti-CTLA-4 therapy was permitted, and approximately 40% of dose-escalation patients had received checkpoint inhibitors. The paper describes the monotherapy dose-escalation part (N ≈ 52 patients) of the phase I trial of ivuxolimab.

For sequencing of the TCRbeta CDR3 region, genomic DNA was extracted from the sorted cells. The immunoSEQ Assay was used for sequencing of TCRbeta CDR3 regions. The table comes from immuneACCESS by way of TCRdb, which keeps in-frame sequences with V and J called. Part of the clones is missing from these tables; in studies checked, under half for an unresolved V gene and the rest for unknown reasons. In this sample the table shows some 50,000 clones, roughly 77% of which occur a single time. The biggest ten clones account for nearly 0.7% of the sample. The trial excluded patients who had a history of autoimmune disease or were on systemic immunosuppression. In every dose cohort, peripheral blood was drawn for TCR sequencing at baseline, cycle 4 day 1, and cycle 7 day 1. Samples were obtained from an open-label, multicenter, first-in-human phase I dose-escalation trial of ivuxolimab. Adults with locally advanced or metastatic melanoma, renal cell, hepatocellular, or head and neck squamous cell carcinoma were enrolled in the trial. CD4+ and CD8+ T cells were sorted separately from peripheral blood before TCR sequencing.

Turning to this clone: What this receptor recognizes is not known. Per-base qualities were not stored, and no clone one base away is much larger.

On the study overall, not on this receptor specifically: Which antigens the clonally expanded peripheral T cells were specific for was not determined. Partial responders in the 0.1-3.0 mg/kg groups had among the lowest normalized peripheral clonal expansion, especially among CD8+ T cells. At doses from 0.1 to 3.0 mg/kg, clonal expansion was seen in both CD4+ and CD8+ blood T cells between baseline and week 6. After ivuxolimab, expanded clones were on average more numerous among CD8+ T cells than among CD4+ T cells. Low levels of normalized T-cell clonal expansion were also seen in some patients who did not respond.

The sequence came from an adult with an advanced solid tumor such as melanoma, head and neck, liver or kidney cancer. The sequenced sample was CD4+ or CD8+ T cells sorted from blood, obtained in a trial of the OX40 agonist ivuxolimab.

The DNA sequence reads TGTGCCAGCAGCTCCGCGGTGGGGCGAGAGACCCAGTACTTC. This is translated as CASSSAVGRETQYF. This chain joins TRBV11-2 to TRBJ2-5; a tentative D match to TRBD1 spans 5 bases. At the junction V is shortened by 4 bases and J by 4 bases, with 13 bases in between. Sequences SGHAT (CDR1) and FQNNGV (CDR2) are obtained from the germline V gene. Including the terminal cysteine and phenylalanine, the CDR3 comprises 14 residues. Here the CDR3 DNA is all that survives: 42 bases in frame from base 1.